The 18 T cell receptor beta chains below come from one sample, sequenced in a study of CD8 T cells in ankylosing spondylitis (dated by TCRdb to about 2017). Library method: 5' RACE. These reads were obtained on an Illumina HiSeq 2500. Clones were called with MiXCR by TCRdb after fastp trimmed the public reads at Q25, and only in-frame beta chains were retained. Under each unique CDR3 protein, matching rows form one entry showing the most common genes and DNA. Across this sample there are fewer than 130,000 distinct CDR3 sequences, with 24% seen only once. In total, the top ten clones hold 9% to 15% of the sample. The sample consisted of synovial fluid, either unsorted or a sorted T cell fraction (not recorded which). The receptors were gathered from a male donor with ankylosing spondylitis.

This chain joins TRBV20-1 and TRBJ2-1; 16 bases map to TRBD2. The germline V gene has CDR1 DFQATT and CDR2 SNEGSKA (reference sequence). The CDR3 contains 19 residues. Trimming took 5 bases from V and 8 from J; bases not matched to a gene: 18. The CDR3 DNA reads TGCAGTGCTCCGCCTCCGGGACTAGCGGGAGGGAGCCAGGGGGATGAGCAGTTCTTC. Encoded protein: CSAPPPGLAGGSQGDEQFF.

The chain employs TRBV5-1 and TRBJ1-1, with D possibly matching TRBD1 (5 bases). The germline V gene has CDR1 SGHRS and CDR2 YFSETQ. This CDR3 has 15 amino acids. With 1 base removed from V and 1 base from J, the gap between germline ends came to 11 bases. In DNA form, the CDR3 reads TGCGCCAGCAGCTTGTCCGGGACGGAGAACACTGAAGCTTTCTTT. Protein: CASSLSGTENTEAFF.

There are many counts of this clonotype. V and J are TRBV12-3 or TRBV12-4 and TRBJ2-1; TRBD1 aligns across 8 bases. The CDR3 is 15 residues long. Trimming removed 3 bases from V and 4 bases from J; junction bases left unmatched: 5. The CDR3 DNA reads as TGTGCCAGCAGTTTGCCAGGGGGCCATTACAATGAGCAGTTCTTC. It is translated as CASSLPGGHYNEQFF.

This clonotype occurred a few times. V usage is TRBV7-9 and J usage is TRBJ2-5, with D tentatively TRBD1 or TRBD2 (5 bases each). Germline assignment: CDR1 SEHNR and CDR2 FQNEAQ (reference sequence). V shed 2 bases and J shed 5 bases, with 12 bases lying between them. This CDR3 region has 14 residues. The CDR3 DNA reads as TGTGCCAGCAGCTTATACCAGGGAGAGGAGACCCAGTACTTC. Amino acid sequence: CASSLYQGEETQYF.

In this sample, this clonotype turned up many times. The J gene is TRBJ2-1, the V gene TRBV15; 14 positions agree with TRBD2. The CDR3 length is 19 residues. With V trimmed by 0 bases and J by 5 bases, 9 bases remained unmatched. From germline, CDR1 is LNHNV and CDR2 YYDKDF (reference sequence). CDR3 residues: CATSRDYRKTSGRDNEQFF. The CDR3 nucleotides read TGTGCCACCAGCAGAGATTACCGAAAGACTAGCGGGAGGGACAATGAGCAGTTCTTC.

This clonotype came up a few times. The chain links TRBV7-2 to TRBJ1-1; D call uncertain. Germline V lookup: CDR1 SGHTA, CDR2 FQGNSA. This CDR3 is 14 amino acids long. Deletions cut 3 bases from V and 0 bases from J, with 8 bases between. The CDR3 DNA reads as TGTGCCAGCAGCTTGCCACCCATGAACACTGAAGCTTTCTTT. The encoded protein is CASSLPPMNTEAFF.

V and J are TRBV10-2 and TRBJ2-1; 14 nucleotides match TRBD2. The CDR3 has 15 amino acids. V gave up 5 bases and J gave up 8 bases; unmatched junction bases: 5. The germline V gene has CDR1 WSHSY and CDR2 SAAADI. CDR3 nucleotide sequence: TGCGCCAGCAGTTCCGGGACTAGCGGGAGTGATGAGCAGTTCTTC. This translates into CASSSGTSGSDEQFF.

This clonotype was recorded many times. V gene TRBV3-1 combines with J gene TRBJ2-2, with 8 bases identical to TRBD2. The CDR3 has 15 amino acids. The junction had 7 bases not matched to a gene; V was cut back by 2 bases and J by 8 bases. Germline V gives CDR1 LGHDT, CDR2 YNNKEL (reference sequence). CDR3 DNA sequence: TGTGCCAGCAGCCAACCTCGAGCGGGAGAGGGGGAGCTGTTTTTT. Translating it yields CASSQPRAGEGELFF.

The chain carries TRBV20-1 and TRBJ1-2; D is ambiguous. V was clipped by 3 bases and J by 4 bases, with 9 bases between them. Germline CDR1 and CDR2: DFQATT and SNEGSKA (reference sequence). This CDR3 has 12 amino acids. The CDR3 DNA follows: TGCAGTGCTAGGGGCACCCGCTATGGCTACACCTTC. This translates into CSARGTRYGYTF.

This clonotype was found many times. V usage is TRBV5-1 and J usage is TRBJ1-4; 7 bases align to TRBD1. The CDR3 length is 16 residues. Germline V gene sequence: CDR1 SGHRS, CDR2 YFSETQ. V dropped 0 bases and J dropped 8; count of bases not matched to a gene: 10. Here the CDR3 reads CASSLEGRDRGEKLFF. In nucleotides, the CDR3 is TGCGCCAGCAGCTTGGAGGGACGGGACAGAGGCGAAAAACTGTTTTTT.

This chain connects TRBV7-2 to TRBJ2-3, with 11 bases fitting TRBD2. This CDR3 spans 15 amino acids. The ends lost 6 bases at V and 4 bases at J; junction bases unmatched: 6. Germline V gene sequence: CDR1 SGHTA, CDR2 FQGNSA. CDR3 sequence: CASRSTSGRADTQYF. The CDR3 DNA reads TGTGCCAGCAGATCCACTAGCGGGAGAGCAGATACGCAGTATTTT.

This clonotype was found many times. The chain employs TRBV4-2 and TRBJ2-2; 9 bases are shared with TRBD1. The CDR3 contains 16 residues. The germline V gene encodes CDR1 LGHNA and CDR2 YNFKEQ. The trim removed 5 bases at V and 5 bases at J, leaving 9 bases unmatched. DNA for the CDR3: TGTGCCAGCAGCTTGGGTAGAGACAGGGGGACCGGGGAGCTGTTTTTT. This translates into CASSLGRDRGTGELFF.

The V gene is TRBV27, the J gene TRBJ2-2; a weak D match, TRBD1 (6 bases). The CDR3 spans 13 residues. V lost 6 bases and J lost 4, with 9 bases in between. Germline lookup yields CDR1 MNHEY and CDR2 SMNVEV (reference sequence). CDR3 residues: CASRDRSTGELFF. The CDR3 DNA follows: TGTGCCAGCAGGGACAGATCCACCGGGGAGCTGTTTTTT.

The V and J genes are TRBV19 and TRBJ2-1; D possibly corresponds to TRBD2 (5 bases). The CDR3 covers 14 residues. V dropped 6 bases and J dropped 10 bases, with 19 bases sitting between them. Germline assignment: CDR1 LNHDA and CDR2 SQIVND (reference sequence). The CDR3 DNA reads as TGTGCCAGTAGCCCCGTAAACCTAGCAAACGAGCAGTTCTTC. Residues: CASSPVNLANEQFF.

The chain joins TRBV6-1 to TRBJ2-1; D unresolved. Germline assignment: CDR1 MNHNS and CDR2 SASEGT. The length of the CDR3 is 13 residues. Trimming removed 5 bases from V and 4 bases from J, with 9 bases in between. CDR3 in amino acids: CASSRTDYNEQFF. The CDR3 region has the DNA TGTGCCAGCAGTCGCACAGATTACAATGAGCAGTTCTTC.

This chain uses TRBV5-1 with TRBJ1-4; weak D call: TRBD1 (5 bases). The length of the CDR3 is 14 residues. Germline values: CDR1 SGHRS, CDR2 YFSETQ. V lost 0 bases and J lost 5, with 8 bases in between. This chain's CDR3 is CASSLGQTNEKLFF. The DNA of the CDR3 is TGCGCCAGCAGCTTGGGACAGACGAATGAAAAACTGTTTTTT.

In DNA, the CDR3 is TGTGCCATCAGTGAAACCGGGACAGGTCGCGGCTACACCTTC. This translates into CAISETGTGRGYTF. The chain links TRBV10-3 to TRBJ1-2, with 8 bases lining up with TRBD1. Germline-derived CDR1 and CDR2 are ENHRY and SYGVKD. The ends lost 3 bases at V and 8 bases at J; junction bases unmatched: 8. The CDR3 has 14 amino acids.

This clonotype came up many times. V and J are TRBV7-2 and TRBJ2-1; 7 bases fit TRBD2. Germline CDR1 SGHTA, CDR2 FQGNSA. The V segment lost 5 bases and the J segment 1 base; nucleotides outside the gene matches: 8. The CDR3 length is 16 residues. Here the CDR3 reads CASSRRASGSYNEQFF. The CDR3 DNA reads TGTGCCAGCAGCCGACGCGCTAGCGGATCCTACAATGAGCAGTTCTTC.